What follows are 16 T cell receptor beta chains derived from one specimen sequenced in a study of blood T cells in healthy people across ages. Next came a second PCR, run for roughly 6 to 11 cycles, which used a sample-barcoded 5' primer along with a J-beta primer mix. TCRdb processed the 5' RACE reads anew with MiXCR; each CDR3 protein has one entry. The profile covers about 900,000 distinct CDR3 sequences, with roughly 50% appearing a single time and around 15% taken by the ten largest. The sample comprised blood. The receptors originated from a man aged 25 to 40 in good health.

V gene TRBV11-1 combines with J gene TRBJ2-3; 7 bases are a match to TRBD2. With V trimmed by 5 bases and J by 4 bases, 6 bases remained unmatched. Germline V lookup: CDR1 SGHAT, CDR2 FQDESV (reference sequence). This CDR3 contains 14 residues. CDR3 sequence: CASSMTSRADTQYF. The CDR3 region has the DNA TGTGCCAGCAGCATGACTAGCCGGGCAGATACGCAGTATTTT. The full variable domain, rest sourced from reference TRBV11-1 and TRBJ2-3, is EAEVAQSPRYKITEKSQAVAFWCDPISGHATLYWYRQILGQGPELLVQFQDESVVDDSQLPKDRFSAERLKGVDSTLKIQPAELGDSAMYLCASSMTSRADTQYFGPGTRLTVL.

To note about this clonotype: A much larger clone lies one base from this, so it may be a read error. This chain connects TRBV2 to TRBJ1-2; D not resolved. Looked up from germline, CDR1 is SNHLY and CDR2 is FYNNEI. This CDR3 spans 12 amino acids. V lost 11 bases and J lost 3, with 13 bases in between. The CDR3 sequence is CAGGVYDYGYTF. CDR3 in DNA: TGTGCCGGCGGGGTCTACGACTATGGCTACACCTTC.

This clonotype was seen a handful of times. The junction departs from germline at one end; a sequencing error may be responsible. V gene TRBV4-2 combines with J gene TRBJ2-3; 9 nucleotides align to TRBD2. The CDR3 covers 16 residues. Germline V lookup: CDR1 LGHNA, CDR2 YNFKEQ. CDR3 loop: CAGSQDHAGGTDTQYF. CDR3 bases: TGTGCCGGCAGCCAAGATCACGCGGGGGGGACAGATACGCAGTATTTT.

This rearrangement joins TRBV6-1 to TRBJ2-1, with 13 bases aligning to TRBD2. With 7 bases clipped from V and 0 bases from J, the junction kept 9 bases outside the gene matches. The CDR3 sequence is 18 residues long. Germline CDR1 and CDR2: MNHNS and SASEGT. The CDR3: CASTESGLAGSSYNEQFF. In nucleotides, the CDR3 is TGTGCCAGCACCGAGTCGGGACTAGCGGGGAGCTCCTACAATGAGCAGTTCTTC.

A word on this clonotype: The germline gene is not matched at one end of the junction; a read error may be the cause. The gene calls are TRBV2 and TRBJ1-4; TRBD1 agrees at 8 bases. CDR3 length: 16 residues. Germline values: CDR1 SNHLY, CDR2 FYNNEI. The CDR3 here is CAGSDSIDRGYEKLFF. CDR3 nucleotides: TGTGCCGGCAGTGACTCCATCGACAGGGGTTACGAAAAACTGTTTTTT.

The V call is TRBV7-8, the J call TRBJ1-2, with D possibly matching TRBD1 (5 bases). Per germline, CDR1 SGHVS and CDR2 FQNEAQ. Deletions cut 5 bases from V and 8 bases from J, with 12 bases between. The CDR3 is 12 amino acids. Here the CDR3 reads CASSPQGKGYTF. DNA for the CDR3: TGTGCCAGCAGCCCTCAGGGAAAAGGCTACACCTTC.

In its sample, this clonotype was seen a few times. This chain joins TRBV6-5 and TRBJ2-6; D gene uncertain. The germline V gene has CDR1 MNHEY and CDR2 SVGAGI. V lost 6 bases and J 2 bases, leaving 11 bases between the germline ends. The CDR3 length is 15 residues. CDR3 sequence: CASSHRTTGANVLTF. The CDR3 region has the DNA TGTGCCAGCAGCCACCGAACTACTGGGGCCAACGTCCTGACTTTC.

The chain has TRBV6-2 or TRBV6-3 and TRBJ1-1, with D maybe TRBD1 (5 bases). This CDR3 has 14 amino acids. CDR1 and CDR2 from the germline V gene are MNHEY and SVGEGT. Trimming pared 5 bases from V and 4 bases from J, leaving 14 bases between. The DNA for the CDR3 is TGTGCCAGCAGTGGCGGGGGGGTCGGCACTGAAGCTTTCTTT. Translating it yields CASSGGGVGTEAFF.

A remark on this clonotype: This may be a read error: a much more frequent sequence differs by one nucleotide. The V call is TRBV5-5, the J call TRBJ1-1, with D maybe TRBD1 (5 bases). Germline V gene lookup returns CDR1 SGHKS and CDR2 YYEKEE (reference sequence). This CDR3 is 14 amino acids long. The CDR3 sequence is CASGLWDSRAGAFF. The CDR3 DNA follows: TGTGCCAGCGGCTTGTGGGACTCACGGGCTGGAGCTTTCTTT.

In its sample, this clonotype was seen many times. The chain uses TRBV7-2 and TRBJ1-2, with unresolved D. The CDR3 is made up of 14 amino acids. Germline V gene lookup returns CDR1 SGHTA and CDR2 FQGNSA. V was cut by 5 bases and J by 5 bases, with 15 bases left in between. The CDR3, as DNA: TGTGCCAGCAGCACCCGGGCGATCGGGTATGGCTACACCTTC. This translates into CASSTRAIGYGYTF.

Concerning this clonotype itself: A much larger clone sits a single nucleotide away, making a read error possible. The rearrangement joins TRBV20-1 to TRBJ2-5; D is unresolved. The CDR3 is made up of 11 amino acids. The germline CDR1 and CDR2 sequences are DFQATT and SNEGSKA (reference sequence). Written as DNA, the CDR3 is TGCAGTGCTAGCAGACCGGAGACCCGGTACTTC. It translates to CSASRPETRYF.

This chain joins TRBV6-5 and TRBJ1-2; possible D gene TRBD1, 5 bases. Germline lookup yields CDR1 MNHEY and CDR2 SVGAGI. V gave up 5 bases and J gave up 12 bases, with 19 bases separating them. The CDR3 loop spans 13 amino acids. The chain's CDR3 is CASSSGTARLNTF. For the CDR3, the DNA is TGTGCCAGCAGTAGCGGGACTGCTCGGCTTAACACCTTC.

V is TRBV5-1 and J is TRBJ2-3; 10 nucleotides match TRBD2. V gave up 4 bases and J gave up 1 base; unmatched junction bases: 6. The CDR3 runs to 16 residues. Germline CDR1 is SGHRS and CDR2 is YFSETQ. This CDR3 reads CASSQERGGGTDTQYF. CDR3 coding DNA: TGCGCCAGCAGCCAGGAGCGGGGGGGCGGCACAGATACGCAGTATTTT. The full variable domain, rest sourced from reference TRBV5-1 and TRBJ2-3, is KAGVTQTPRYLIKTRGQQVTLSCSPISGHRSVSWYQQTPGQGLQFLFEYFSETQRNKGNFPGRFSGRQFSNSRSEMNVSTLELGDSALYLCASSQERGGGTDTQYFGPGTRLTVL.

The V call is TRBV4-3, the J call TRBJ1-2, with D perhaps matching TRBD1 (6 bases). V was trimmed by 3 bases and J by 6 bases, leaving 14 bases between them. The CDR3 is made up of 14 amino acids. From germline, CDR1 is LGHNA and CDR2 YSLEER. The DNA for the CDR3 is TGCGCCAGCAGCCAGGGGGCCAGGAACCATGGCTACACCTTC. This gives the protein CASSQGARNHGYTF.

CDR3 amino acids: CSVVSQEHNEQFF. The CDR3 DNA reads as TGCAGCGTTGTATCGCAGGAACACAATGAGCAGTTCTTC. The rearrangement joins TRBV29-1 to TRBJ2-1; D gene unclear. The CDR3 length is 13 residues. V lost 4 bases and J lost 5, with 12 bases in between. CDR1 is SQVTM, CDR2 ANQGSEA, per germline.

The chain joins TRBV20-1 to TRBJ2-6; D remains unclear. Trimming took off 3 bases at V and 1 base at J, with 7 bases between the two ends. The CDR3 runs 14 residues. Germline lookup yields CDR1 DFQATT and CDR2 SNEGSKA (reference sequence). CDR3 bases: TGCAGTGCTAGGCAGTATTCTGGGGCCAACGTCCTGACTTTC. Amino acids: CSARQYSGANVLTF.